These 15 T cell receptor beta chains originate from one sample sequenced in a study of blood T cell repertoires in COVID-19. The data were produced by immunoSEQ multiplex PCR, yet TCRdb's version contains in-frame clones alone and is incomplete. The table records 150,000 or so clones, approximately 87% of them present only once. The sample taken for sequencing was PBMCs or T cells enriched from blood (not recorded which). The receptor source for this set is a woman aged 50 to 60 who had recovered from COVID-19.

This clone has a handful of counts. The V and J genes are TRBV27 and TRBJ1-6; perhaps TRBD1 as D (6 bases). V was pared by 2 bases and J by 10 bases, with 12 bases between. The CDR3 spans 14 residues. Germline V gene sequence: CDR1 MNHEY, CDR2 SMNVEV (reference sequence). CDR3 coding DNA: TGTGCCAGCAGTTTAAGGGCAGGGGTCTCACCCCTCCACTTT. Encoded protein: CASSLRAGVSPLHF.

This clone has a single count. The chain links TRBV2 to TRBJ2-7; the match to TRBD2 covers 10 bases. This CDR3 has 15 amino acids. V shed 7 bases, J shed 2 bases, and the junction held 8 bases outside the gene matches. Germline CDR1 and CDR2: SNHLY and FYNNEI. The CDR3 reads CASKIAGGPTYEQYF. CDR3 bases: TGTGCCAGCAAGATAGCGGGGGGACCGACCTACGAGCAGTACTTC.

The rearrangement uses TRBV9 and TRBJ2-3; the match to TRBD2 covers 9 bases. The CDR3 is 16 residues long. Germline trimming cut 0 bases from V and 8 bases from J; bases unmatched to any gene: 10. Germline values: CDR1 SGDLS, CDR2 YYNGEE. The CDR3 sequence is CASSVERGVAGPTQYF. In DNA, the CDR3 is TGTGCCAGCAGCGTAGAGCGGGGGGTCGCCGGGCCTACGCAGTATTTT.

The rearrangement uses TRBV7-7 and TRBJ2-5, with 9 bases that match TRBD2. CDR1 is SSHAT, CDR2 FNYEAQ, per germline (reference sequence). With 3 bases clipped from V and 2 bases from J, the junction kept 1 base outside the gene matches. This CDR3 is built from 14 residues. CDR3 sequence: CASSFSGGQETQYF. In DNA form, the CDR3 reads TGTGCCAGCAGCTTTAGCGGGGGACAAGAGACCCAGTACTTC.

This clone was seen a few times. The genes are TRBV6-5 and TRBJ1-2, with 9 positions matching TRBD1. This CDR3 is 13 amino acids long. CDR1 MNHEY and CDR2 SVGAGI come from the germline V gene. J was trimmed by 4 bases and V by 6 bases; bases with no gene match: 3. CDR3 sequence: CASRTTGGYGYTF. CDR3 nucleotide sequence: TGTGCCAGCAGAACGACAGGGGGCTATGGCTACACCTTC.

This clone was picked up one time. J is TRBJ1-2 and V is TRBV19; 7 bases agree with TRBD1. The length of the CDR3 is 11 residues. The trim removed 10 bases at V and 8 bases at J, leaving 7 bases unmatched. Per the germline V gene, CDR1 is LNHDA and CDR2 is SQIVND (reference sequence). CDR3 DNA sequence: TGTGCCACCAGGACAGGAGGCGGCTACACCTTC. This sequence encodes CATRTGGGYTF.

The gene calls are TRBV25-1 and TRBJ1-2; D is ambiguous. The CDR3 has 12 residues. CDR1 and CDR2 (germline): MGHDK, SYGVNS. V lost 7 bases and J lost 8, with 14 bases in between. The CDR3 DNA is TGTGCCAGCACGGGAGGGAAGGGAGGCTACACCTTC. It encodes CASTGGKGGYTF.

The CDR3 nucleotides are TGTGCCAGCAGCCAAGTTGACAGGGATGTTAACTATGGCTACACCTTC. This codes for CASSQVDRDVNYGYTF. The J gene is TRBJ1-2, the V gene TRBV4-2, with TRBD1 matching 7 bases. CDR3 size: 16 residues. With 1 base clipped from V and 1 base from J, the junction kept 6 bases outside the gene matches. Per the germline V gene, CDR1 is LGHNA and CDR2 is YNFKEQ.

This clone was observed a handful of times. The CDR3 bases are TGTGCCAGCAGCAGGACAGGGGCCGAAAAACTGTTTTTT. Amino acids: CASSRTGAEKLFF. The rearrangement links TRBV7-2 to TRBJ1-4; TRBD1 matches 9 bases. Germline CDR1 reads SGHTA; CDR2 reads FQGNSA. This CDR3 is 13 amino acids long. V lost 5 bases, J lost 8 bases, and 3 bases stayed unmatched.

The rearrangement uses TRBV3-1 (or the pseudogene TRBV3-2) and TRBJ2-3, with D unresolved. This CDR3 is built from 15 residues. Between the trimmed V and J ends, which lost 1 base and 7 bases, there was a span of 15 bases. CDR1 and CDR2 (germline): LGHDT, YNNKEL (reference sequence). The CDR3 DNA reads TGTGCCAGCAGCCAAGTTGGATCGTCAGACAATACGCAGTATTTT. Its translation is CASSQVGSSDNTQYF.

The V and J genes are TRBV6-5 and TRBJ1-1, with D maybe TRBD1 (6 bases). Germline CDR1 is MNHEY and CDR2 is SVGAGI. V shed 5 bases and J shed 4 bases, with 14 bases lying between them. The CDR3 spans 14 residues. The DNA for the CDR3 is TGTGCCAGCAGTCCCCACAGAGGGGGCACTGAAGCTTTCTTT. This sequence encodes CASSPHRGGTEAFF.

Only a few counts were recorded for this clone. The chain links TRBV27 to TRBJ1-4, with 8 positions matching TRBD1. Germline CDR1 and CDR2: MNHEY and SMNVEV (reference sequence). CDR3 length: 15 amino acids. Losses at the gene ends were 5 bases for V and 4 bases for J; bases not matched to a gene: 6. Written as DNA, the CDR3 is TGTGCCAGCAGTCCGAGGGACAGGCTTAATGAAAAACTGTTTTTT. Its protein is CASSPRDRLNEKLFF.

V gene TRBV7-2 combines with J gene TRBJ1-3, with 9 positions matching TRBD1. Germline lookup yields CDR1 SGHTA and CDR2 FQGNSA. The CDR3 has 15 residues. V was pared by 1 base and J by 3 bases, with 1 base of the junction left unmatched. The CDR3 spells CASSLGTGVGNTIYF. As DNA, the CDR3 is TGTGCCAGCAGCTTAGGGACAGGGGTTGGAAACACCATATATTTT.

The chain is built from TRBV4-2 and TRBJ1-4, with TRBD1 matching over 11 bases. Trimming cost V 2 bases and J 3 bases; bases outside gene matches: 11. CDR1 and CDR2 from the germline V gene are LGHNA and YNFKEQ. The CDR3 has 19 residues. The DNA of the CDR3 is TGTGCCAGCAGCCAACTTTCCGGGACAGGGGGTATAGCTAATGAAAAACTGTTTTTT. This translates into CASSQLSGTGGIANEKLFF.

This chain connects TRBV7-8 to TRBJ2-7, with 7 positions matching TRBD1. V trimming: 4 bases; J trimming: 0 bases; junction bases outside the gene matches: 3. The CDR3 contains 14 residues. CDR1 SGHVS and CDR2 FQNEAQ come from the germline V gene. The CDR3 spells CASSSGQSSYEQYF. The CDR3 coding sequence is TGTGCCAGCAGCTCGGGACAGAGCTCCTACGAGCAGTACTTC.